This T cell receptor (beta chain) was identified during a study of blood T cell repertoires in COVID-19. TCRdb keeps only in-frame clones here, not all; method: immunoSEQ multiplex PCR. This table holds approximately 300,000 clones, 80% to 95% found once. Germline-derived CDR1 and CDR2 are SQVTM and ANQGSEA. V shed 1 base and J shed 5 bases, with 12 bases lying between them. This CDR3 spans 13 amino acids. Seattle researchers signed up patients amid active infection and tracked them longitudinally. The receptor's source is a woman aged 30 to 39 with COVID-19, enrolled during active disease. V and J are TRBV29-1 and TRBJ2-7; D possibly corresponds to TRBD1 (6 bases). Sequencing input: peripheral blood. The chain's CDR3 is CSVEGQVGDEQYF. DNA for the CDR3: TGCAGCGTTGAAGGACAGGTAGGCGACGAGCAGTACTTC.